These T cell receptor beta chains were read from a single sample in a study of T cells in Graves' hyperthyroidism and ophthalmopathy. Each CDR3 protein gets one entry after TCRdb re-called the multiplex PCR reads with MiXCR. The sample includes more than 450,000 distinct CDR3 sequences, less than 20% of them seen just once. The material sequenced was blood. Receptors were obtained from a man aged 35-49 years with Graves' ophthalmopathy. Each CDR3 is given with its conserved first and last residue. The D gene is left open where the match is weak. Clone size is shown for a subset of rows, as once, few, many or a class of expanded clone.

size: .; D: .; length: 13; V: TRBV19; J: TRBJ2-3; CDR3: CASRRGTADTQYF; DNA: TGTGCCAGTAGGAGGGGGACGGCAGATACGCAGTATTTT
size: .; D: TRBD2; length: 16; V: TRBV5-1; J: TRBJ2-3; CDR3: CASSLARLAVTDTQYF; DNA: TGCGCCAGCAGCTTGGCCAGACTAGCGGTCACAGATACGCAGTATTTT
size: many; D: .; length: 14; V: TRBV5-1; J: TRBJ1-2; CDR3: CASSLELGIRGYTF; DNA: TGCGCCAGCAGCTTGGAACTGGGTATACGTGGCTACACCTTC
size: .; D: .; length: 14; V: TRBV28; J: TRBJ1-4; CDR3: CASTRARRGEKLFF; DNA: TGTGCCAGCACCCGGGCCCGAAGGGGGGAAAAACTGTTTTTT
size: many; D: .; length: 18; V: TRBV3-1; J: TRBJ2-3; CDR3: CASSPTPPLGTRTDTQYF; DNA: TGTGCCAGCAGCCCCACCCCGCCTCTCGGAACCCGTACAGATACGCAGTATTTT
size: .; D: TRBD1; length: 14; V: TRBV7-9; J: TRBJ2-1; CDR3: CASSSRTGDNEQFF; DNA: TGTGCCAGCAGCTCCCGGACAGGGGACAATGAGCAGTTCTTC
size: .; D: TRBD1; length: 15; V: TRBV7-8; J: TRBJ2-5; CDR3: CASSLADRLLKTQYF; DNA: TGTGCCAGCAGCTTAGCGGACAGGTTACTTAAGACCCAGTACTTC
size: .; D: .; length: 13; V: TRBV6-2/TRBV6-3; J: TRBJ2-1; CDR3: CASSYPYQGEQFF; DNA: TGTGCCAGCAGTTACCCCTACCAAGGTGAGCAGTTCTTC
size: many; D: TRBD1; length: 13; V: TRBV20-1; J: TRBJ2-7; CDR3: CSAPGQGAREQYF; DNA: TGCAGTGCCCCGGGACAGGGGGCGAGGGAGCAGTACTTC
size: .; D: .; length: 13; V: TRBV5-4; J: TRBJ1-1; CDR3: CASTVGLNTEAFF; DNA: TGTGCCAGCACCGTGGGACTGAACACTGAAGCTTTCTTT
size: many; D: TRBD2; length: 15; V: TRBV3-1; J: TRBJ2-1; CDR3: CASSQGLAVNNEQFF; DNA: TGTGCCAGCAGCCAAGGACTAGCGGTAAACAATGAGCAGTTCTTC
size: many; D: .; length: 12; V: TRBV6-1; J: TRBJ1-1; CDR3: CASRTMNTEAFF; DNA: TGTGCCAGCCGTACGATGAACACTGAAGCTTTCTTT
size: few; D: TRBD2; length: 14; V: TRBV9; J: TRBJ2-5; CDR3: CASSVGTSGGTQYF; DNA: TGTGCCAGCAGCGTAGGAACTAGCGGGGGGACCCAGTACTTC
size: .; D: .; length: 17; V: TRBV4-2; J: TRBJ2-7; CDR3: CASSQGPSGTPSYEQYF; DNA: TGTGCCAGCAGCCAAGGTCCCTCCGGGACCCCCTCCTACGAGCAGTACTTC
size: .; D: .; length: 18; V: TRBV6-1; J: TRBJ1-1; CDR3: CASTWAGPRGYVNTEAFF; DNA: TGTGCCAGCACCTGGGCGGGTCCGAGGGGGTACGTGAACACTGAAGCTTTCTTT
size: few; D: TRBD2; length: 15; V: TRBV7-8; J: TRBJ2-2; CDR3: CASRGTSGNTGELFF; DNA: TGTGCCAGCAGGGGGACTAGCGGAAACACCGGGGAGCTGTTTTTT
size: .; D: .; length: 17; V: TRBV4-2; J: TRBJ2-3; CDR3: CASSQRNPGASTDTQYF; DNA: TGTGCCAGCAGCCAAAGAAACCCGGGAGCTAGCACAGATACGCAGTATTTT
size: many; D: .; length: 14; V: TRBV18; J: TRBJ1-1; CDR3: CASSGKEGRTEAFF; DNA: TGTGCCAGCTCAGGAAAGGAGGGACGCACTGAAGCTTTCTTT
size: .; D: TRBD2; length: 16; V: TRBV11-2; J: TRBJ2-1; CDR3: CASRYGTSGRGHEQFF; DNA: TGTGCCAGCAGGTATGGGACTAGCGGGAGAGGGCATGAGCAGTTCTTC
size: .; D: TRBD1; length: 16; V: TRBV19; J: TRBJ1-3; CDR3: CASSSNRGLRGNTIYF; DNA: TGTGCCAGTAGTAGTAACAGGGGCCTCCGTGGAAACACCATATATTTT
size: .; D: .; length: 11; V: TRBV29-1; J: TRBJ2-7; CDR3: CSVPGPYEQYF; DNA: TGCAGCGTCCCGGGTCCGTACGAGCAGTACTTC
size: .; D: .; length: 13; V: TRBV6-2/TRBV6-3; J: TRBJ1-1; CDR3: CASRSTQNTEAFF; DNA: TGTGCCAGCAGATCGACACAGAACACTGAAGCTTTCTTT
size: .; D: TRBD2; length: 13; V: TRBV27; J: TRBJ2-2; CDR3: CASSLSGTGELLF; DNA: TGTGCCAGCAGTTTGAGCGGGACCGGGGAGCTGCTTTTT
size: .; D: .; length: 13; V: TRBV20-1; J: TRBJ1-5; CDR3: CSAYEDPNQPQHF; DNA: TGCAGTGCTTATGAGGATCCTAATCAGCCCCAGCATTTT
size: .; D: TRBD2; length: 16; V: TRBV24-1; J: TRBJ2-7; CDR3: CATQGTSGNNAYEQYF; DNA: TGTGCCACCCAGGGGACTAGCGGGAACAACGCCTACGAGCAGTACTTC
size: few; D: .; length: 15; V: TRBV3-1; J: TRBJ2-6; CDR3: CASSGTSPGANVLTF; DNA: TGTGCCAGCAGCGGGACATCACCCGGGGCCAACGTCCTGACTTTC
size: .; D: TRBD1; length: 15; V: TRBV6-9; J: TRBJ1-1; CDR3: CASSYGGQGNTEAFF; DNA: TGTGCCAGCAGTTACGGGGGACAGGGTAACACTGAAGCTTTCTTT
size: .; D: TRBD1; length: 14; V: TRBV6-8; J: TRBJ1-6; CDR3: CAFLRDRGGRSLHF; DNA: TGTGCCTTCTTAAGGGACAGGGGGGGTCGATCCCTCCACTTT
size: many; D: .; length: 14; V: TRBV2; J: TRBJ2-1; CDR3: CASTQESSYNEQFF; DNA: TGTGCCAGCACCCAGGAAAGCTCCTACAATGAGCAGTTCTTC
size: .; D: TRBD1; length: 16; V: TRBV6-1; J: TRBJ1-2; CDR3: CASSLGTGRLNYGYTF; DNA: TGTGCCAGCAGTTTGGGGACAGGGCGCTTAAACTATGGCTACACCTTC
size: few; D: .; length: 13; V: TRBV29-1; J: TRBJ2-7; CDR3: CSVEGSGSYEQYF; DNA: TGCAGCGTTGAAGGCAGTGGTTCCTACGAGCAGTACTTC
size: many; D: .; length: 13; V: TRBV7-2; J: TRBJ2-7; CDR3: CASSLAGIPRQYF; DNA: TGTGCCAGCAGCTTAGCGGGGATTCCAAGGCAGTACTTC